The source of this TCR beta chain is a study of T cells after yellow fever vaccination. Study-wide results and caveats: The CD4 and CD8 compartments had a small share of their clonotypes in common.

This clonotype appeared once. Its antigen is undetermined. This CDR3 has 14 amino acids. Per germline, CDR1 DFQATT and CDR2 SNEGSKA (reference sequence). V was cut by 1 base and J by 4 bases, with 13 bases left in between. The authors made TCR cDNA by 5'RACE template switching, adding a universal primer site and UMIs. TCRdb used MiXCR to reprocess the 5' RACE reads, holding one entry per CDR3 protein. The sample shows some 550,000 distinct CDR3 sequences, 19% of them seen only once. The sample consisted of PBMCs, taken 15 days after the yellow fever booster vaccination. The sequence was collected from a man aged 25-45 years who received the YFV17D yellow fever vaccine. The rearrangement joins TRBV20-1 to TRBJ2-5; D remains ambiguous. CDR3 loop: CSARAPVVPETQYF. The CDR3 nucleotides are TGCAGTGCTAGAGCCCCGGTCGTGCCAGAGACCCAGTACTTC.